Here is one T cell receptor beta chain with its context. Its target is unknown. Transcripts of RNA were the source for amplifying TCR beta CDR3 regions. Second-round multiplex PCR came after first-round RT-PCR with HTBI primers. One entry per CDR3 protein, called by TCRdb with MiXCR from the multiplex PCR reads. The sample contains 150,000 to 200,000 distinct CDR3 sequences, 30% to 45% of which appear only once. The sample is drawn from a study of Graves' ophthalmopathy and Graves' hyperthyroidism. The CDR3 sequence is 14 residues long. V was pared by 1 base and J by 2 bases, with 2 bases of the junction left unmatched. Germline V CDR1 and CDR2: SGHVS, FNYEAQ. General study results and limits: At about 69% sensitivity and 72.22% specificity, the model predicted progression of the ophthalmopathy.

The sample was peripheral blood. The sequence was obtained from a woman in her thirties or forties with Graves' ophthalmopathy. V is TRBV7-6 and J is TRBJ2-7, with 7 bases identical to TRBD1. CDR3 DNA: TGTGCCAGCAGCTTAGAACAGGGGACCTACGAGCAGTACTTC. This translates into CASSLEQGTYEQYF. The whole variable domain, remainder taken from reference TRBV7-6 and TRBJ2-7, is GAGVSQSPRYKVTKRGQDVALRCDPISGHVSLYWYRQALGQGPEFLTYFNYEAQQDKSGLPNDRFSAERPEGSISTLTIQRTEQRDSAMYRCASSLEQGTYEQYFGPGTRLTVT.